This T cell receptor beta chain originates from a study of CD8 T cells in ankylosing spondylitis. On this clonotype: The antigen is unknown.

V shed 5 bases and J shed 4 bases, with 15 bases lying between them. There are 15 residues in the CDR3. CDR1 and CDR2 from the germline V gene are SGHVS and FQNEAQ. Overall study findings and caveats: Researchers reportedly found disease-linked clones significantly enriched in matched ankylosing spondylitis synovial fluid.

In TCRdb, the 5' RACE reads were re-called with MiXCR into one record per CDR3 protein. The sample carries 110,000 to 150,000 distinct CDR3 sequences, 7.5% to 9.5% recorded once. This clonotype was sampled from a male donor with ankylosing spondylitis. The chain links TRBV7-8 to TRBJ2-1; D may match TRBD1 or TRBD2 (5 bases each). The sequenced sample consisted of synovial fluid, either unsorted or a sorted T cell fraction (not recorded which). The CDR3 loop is CASSPHRDRYNEQFF. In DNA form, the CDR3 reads TGTGCCAGCAGCCCGCATAGGGACCGATACAATGAGCAGTTCTTC.